This entry lists 27 T cell receptor beta chains sequenced from one sample in a study of T-cell memory formation after mild COVID-19. TCRdb re-called the 5' RACE reads through MiXCR, storing one row per CDR3 protein. This repertoire shows 200,000 to 300,000 distinct CDR3 sequences, over 15% found once; its top ten account for 2% to 2.5%. The sequencing sample was made of PBMCs or a T cell subset sorted from them (not recorded which). The receptors were gathered from an adult woman who had mild COVID-19 (a few samples of this study predate the infection). Cell type and time point are not known.

The chain's CDR3 is CSAPNPTGRGTEAFF. The CDR3 nucleotides are TGCAGTGCTCCCAACCCGACAGGGCGGGGTACTGAAGCTTTCTTT. The V and J genes are TRBV20-1 and TRBJ1-1, with 7 nucleotides matching TRBD1. V shed 5 bases, J shed 5 bases, and the junction held 14 bases outside the gene matches. The CDR3 is 15 amino acids. CDR1 is DFQATT, CDR2 SNEGSKA, per germline (reference sequence).

The chain recombines TRBV12-3 or TRBV12-4 with TRBJ1-6, with 8 bases lining up with TRBD1. CDR3 length: 17 residues. V was pared by 5 bases and J by 12 bases, with 18 bases of the junction left unmatched. The CDR3 spells CASSLRASDREPLPLHF. CDR3 bases: TGTGCCAGCAGTCTGCGGGCTTCGGACAGGGAACCCCTACCCCTCCACTTT.

This clonotype has a handful of counts. The V and J genes are TRBV12-3 or TRBV12-4 and TRBJ2-7; TRBD2 matches at 10 bases. This CDR3 is built from 16 residues. Unmatched junction bases numbered 9, after V lost 3 bases and J lost 4 bases. The DNA for the CDR3 is TGTGCCAGCAGTTTGGAAGGCACTAGCGGGGTGTACGAGCAGTACTTC. This gives the protein CASSLEGTSGVYEQYF.

This clonotype was counted only a few times. The CDR3 loop reads CASSLRSYEQYF. In DNA, the CDR3 is TGTGCCAGCAGTTTGAGGAGCTACGAGCAGTACTTC. V usage is TRBV12-3 or TRBV12-4 and J usage is TRBJ2-7, with D unclear. This CDR3 is 12 amino acids long. V lost 3 bases, J lost 3 bases, and 6 bases lay in between.

The sample holds many counts of this clonotype. The chain is built from TRBV12-3 or TRBV12-4 and TRBJ2-1; 8 bases are a match to TRBD1. V gave up 5 bases and J gave up 0 bases; unmatched junction bases: 9. There are 17 residues in the CDR3. CDR3 loop: CASSTPRTGGSYNEQFF. The DNA for the CDR3 is TGTGCCAGCAGTACGCCCCGAACAGGGGGCTCCTACAATGAGCAGTTCTTC.

The chain carries TRBV7-9 and TRBJ1-1, with D possibly being TRBD1 (6 bases). CDR1 is SEHNR, CDR2 FQNEAQ, per germline (reference sequence). CDR3 length equals 15 residues. Trimming removed 6 bases from V and 5 bases from J, with 19 bases in between. CDR3 sequence (DNA): TGTGCCAGCAGTTTTACGGGGGGCGGTAGGACTGAAGCTTTCTTT. Its translation: CASSFTGGGRTEAFF.

This clonotype showed up just a few times. The chain links TRBV12-3 or TRBV12-4 to TRBJ1-2, with 9 bases fitting TRBD1. The CDR3 runs to 14 residues. V lost 4 bases to trimming and J lost 6 bases; unmatched junction nucleotides: 6. In DNA form, the CDR3 reads TGTGCCAGCAGTTCCACAGGGGGCGGGGATGGCTACACCTTC. This gives the protein CASSSTGGGDGYTF.

This clonotype was counted many times. The chain joins TRBV24-1 to TRBJ2-7; 10 positions match TRBD2. The CDR3 covers 15 residues. CDR1 and CDR2 from the germline V gene are KGHDR and SFDVKD. The junction had 1 base not matched to a gene; V was cut back by 3 bases and J by 0 bases. CDR3 sequence reads: CATSDRTSGSYEQYF. DNA for the CDR3: TGTGCCACCAGTGATCGGACTAGCGGCTCCTACGAGCAGTACTTC.

This clonotype has ten or more counts. V gene TRBV4-3 combines with J gene TRBJ2-3; no clear D gene. Trimming pared 1 base from V and 0 bases from J, leaving 14 bases between. CDR1 and CDR2 from the germline V gene are LGHNA and YSLEER. CDR3 size: 17 residues. CDR3 in amino acids: CASSQGARSYSTDTQYF. CDR3 in DNA: TGCGCCAGCAGCCAAGGGGCTAGATCGTATAGCACAGATACGCAGTATTTT.

This rearrangement joins TRBV9 to TRBJ2-7; D may correspond to TRBD1 or TRBD2 (5 bases each). The length of the CDR3 is 15 residues. In germline, CDR1 is SGDLS, CDR2 YYNGEE. With 3 bases removed from V and 5 bases from J, the gap between germline ends came to 18 bases. The CDR3 DNA sequence: TGTGCCAGCAGCGCCCGATGGGGGAGTGGCAACGAGCAGTACTTC. As protein: CASSARWGSGNEQYF.

Only a few counts were recorded for this clonotype. The CDR3 coding sequence is TGCAGCGTAGCTCCTAGGGAGGGCCGGCGCTACAATGAGCAGTTCTTC. It codes for CSVAPREGRRYNEQFF. The chain has TRBV29-1 and TRBJ2-1; TRBD2 agrees at 7 bases. The CDR3 is 16 residues long. V shed 6 bases and J 3 bases; nucleotides not matched to a gene: 14. Per germline, CDR1 SQVTM and CDR2 ANQGSEA.

A few counts support this clonotype. The chain recombines TRBV29-1 with TRBJ1-2; 10 positions agree with TRBD1. CDR3 length: 11 amino acids. Germline V gene sequence: CDR1 SQVTM, CDR2 ANQGSEA. V shed 7 bases and J 6 bases; nucleotides not matched to a gene: 2. The CDR3 DNA sequence: TGCAGCGGCGGGACAGGGGATGGCTACACCTTC. Amino acid sequence: CSGGTGDGYTF.

The chain joins TRBV15 to TRBJ2-2; 12 bases line up with TRBD2. Per the germline V gene, CDR1 is LNHNV and CDR2 is YYDKDF (reference sequence). Germline trimming cut 4 bases from V and 3 bases from J; bases unmatched to any gene: 3. The CDR3 spans 16 residues. CDR3 nucleotide sequence: TGTGCCACCAGCACTAGCGGGAGGGCAGACACCGGGGAGCTGTTTTTT. This sequence encodes CATSTSGRADTGELFF. Drawing the rest from reference TRBV15 and TRBJ2-2, the complete variable domain is DAMVIQNPRYQVTQFGKPVTLSCSQTLNHNVMYWYQQKSSQAPKLLFHYYDKDFNNEADTPDNFQSRRPNTSFCFLDIRSPGLGDTAMYLCATSTSGRADTGELFFGEGSRLTVL.

A few counts support this clonotype. The CDR3 DNA reads TGCGCCAGCAGCCACTTCGGTTGGGGCCCTAACATGAACACTGAAGCTTTCTTT. This sequence encodes CASSHFGWGPNMNTEAFF. J is TRBJ1-1 and V is TRBV4-1; D may be TRBD1 (5 bases). The germline gives CDR1 MGHRA, CDR2 YSYEKL. Trimming removed 3 bases from V and 0 bases from J, with 20 bases in between. The length of the CDR3 is 18 residues.

Here the CDR3 reads CAWSGGTDTQYF. CDR3 nucleotide sequence: TGTGCCTGGAGTGGGGGCACAGATACGCAGTATTTT. The rearrangement joins TRBV30 to TRBJ2-3; D not resolved. Germline V lookup: CDR1 GTSNPN, CDR2 SVGIG (reference sequence). The CDR3 loop spans 12 amino acids. The V and J ends lost 1 base and 1 base respectively, with 3 bases between them.

The genes are TRBV3-1 and TRBJ2-3; no firm D call. Germline V gene data show CDR1 as LGHDT and CDR2 as YNNKEL (reference sequence). V was cut by 1 base and J by 6 bases, with 11 bases left in between. CDR3 size: 14 residues. CDR3: CASSQGLHPDTQYF. The CDR3, as DNA: TGTGCCAGCAGCCAAGGGCTCCACCCGGATACGCAGTATTTT.

The chain has TRBV7-9 and TRBJ2-3, with D perhaps assigned TRBD1 or TRBD2 (5 bases each). The CDR3 contains 16 residues. V gave up 2 bases and J gave up 2 bases, with 14 bases separating them. The germline V gene has CDR1 SEHNR and CDR2 FQNEAQ (reference sequence). The CDR3 spells CASSLIAWGNTDTQYF. CDR3 coding DNA: TGTGCCAGCAGCTTAATAGCGTGGGGGAACACAGATACGCAGTATTTT. Looking up the rest from reference TRBV7-9 and TRBJ2-3 gives the full variable domain: DTGVSQNPRHKITKRGQNVTFRCDPISEHNRLYWYRQTLGQGPEFLTYFQNEAQLEKSRLLSDRFSAERPKGSFSTLEIQRTEQGDSAMYLCASSLIAWGNTDTQYFGPGTRLTVL.

J is TRBJ2-2 and V is TRBV5-1; 13 positions match TRBD2. This CDR3 contains 17 residues. Germline V CDR1 and CDR2: SGHRS, YFSETQ. Germline trimming cut 6 bases from V and 0 bases from J; bases unmatched to any gene: 5. The CDR3: CASNGLAGVTNTGELFF. In DNA form, the CDR3 reads TGCGCCAGCAACGGACTAGCGGGAGTAACGAACACCGGGGAGCTGTTTTTT.

This clonotype has just a few counts. The rearrangement joins TRBV6-5 to TRBJ1-6, with 7 bases that match TRBD1. The trim removed 2 bases at V and 10 bases at J, leaving 2 bases unmatched. Germline V lookup: CDR1 MNHEY, CDR2 SVGAGI. This CDR3 contains 13 residues. The CDR3 DNA is TGTGCCAGCAGTTACAGGGGGCAATCACCCCTCCACTTT. Translating gives CASSYRGQSPLHF.

The genes are TRBV15 and TRBJ1-1, with D unresolved. This CDR3 comprises 14 residues. V lost 1 base and J lost 4, with 10 bases in between. Germline V CDR1 and CDR2: LNHNV, YYDKDF (reference sequence). CDR3 coding DNA: TGTGCCACCAGCAGAGTACTCTGGGGCACTGAAGCTTTCTTT. As protein: CATSRVLWGTEAFF.

This clonotype came up many times. V and J are TRBV9 and TRBJ1-6; 7 bases line up with TRBD1. V dropped 3 bases and J dropped 7; count of bases not matched to a gene: 10. Looked up from germline, CDR1 is SGDLS and CDR2 is YYNGEE. CDR3 length: 16 amino acids. The CDR3 sequence: CASSARVDRRNSPLHF. DNA of the CDR3: TGTGCCAGCAGCGCGAGGGTGGACAGGAGGAATTCACCCCTCCACTTT. Looking up the rest from reference TRBV9 and TRBJ1-6 gives the full variable domain: DSGVTQTPKHLITATGQRVTLRCSPRSGDLSVYWYQQSLDQGLQFLIQYYNGEERAKGNILERFSAQQFPDLHSELNLSSLELGDSALYFCASSARVDRRNSPLHFGNGTRLTVT.

CDR3 sequence: CASSLGAHTDTQYF. CDR3 bases: TGTGCCAGCAGTTTGGGAGCTCACACAGATACGCAGTATTTT. The chain recombines TRBV6-5 with TRBJ2-3; TRBD2 is a possible D gene (5 bases). Between the trimmed V and J ends, which lost 4 bases and 2 bases, there was a span of 10 bases. The CDR3 is 14 residues long. Germline CDR1 MNHEY, CDR2 SVGAGI.

J is TRBJ2-7 and V is TRBV5-5, with 9 nucleotides matching TRBD2. The CDR3 is 14 amino acids. Germline CDR1 reads SGHKS; CDR2 reads YYEKEE (reference sequence). Trimming took 2 bases from V and 6 from J; bases not matched to a gene: 6. The CDR3 spells CASSFGGGASEQYF. In DNA form, the CDR3 reads TGTGCCAGCAGCTTTGGCGGGGGGGCTAGCGAGCAGTACTTC.

The table lists this clonotype with many counts. Here the CDR3 reads CSAPVSGTSARSYNEQFF. DNA of the CDR3: TGCAGTGCCCCGGTATCTGGGACTAGCGCCCGATCCTACAATGAGCAGTTCTTC. The chain recombines TRBV20-1 with TRBJ2-1; 10 nucleotides match TRBD2. The CDR3 is 18 residues long. Trimming at V came to 6 bases and at J to 1 base, leaving 15 bases not matched to a gene. Germline lookup yields CDR1 DFQATT and CDR2 SNEGSKA (reference sequence).

This clonotype was seen a few times. CDR3 nucleotide sequence: TGTGCCAGCAGCGTAGCATCTAGCGGGAGGTGGGGTGAGCAGTTCTTC. It codes for CASSVASSGRWGEQFF. This chain joins TRBV9 and TRBJ2-1, with 11 bases that match TRBD2. Germline assignment: CDR1 SGDLS and CDR2 YYNGEE. The junction had 8 bases not matched to a gene; V was cut back by 0 bases and J by 9 bases. This CDR3 region has 16 residues.

This clonotype came up a few times. The CDR3: CAIGTSSYNEQFF. The CDR3 nucleotides are TGTGCCATCGGGACGTCGTCCTACAATGAGCAGTTCTTC. The rearrangement links TRBV10-3 to TRBJ2-1; D tentatively reads TRBD1 or TRBD2 (5 bases each). Trimming removed 8 bases from V and 1 base from J, with 9 bases in between. Germline V lookup: CDR1 ENHRY, CDR2 SYGVKD. CDR3 length equals 13 residues.

The CDR3 protein is CASRTSGGFEQYF. CDR3 sequence (DNA): TGTGCCAGCAGGACTAGCGGGGGGTTTGAGCAGTACTTC. The genes are TRBV12-3 or TRBV12-4 and TRBJ2-7; 13 bases match TRBD2. This CDR3 contains 13 residues. V dropped 6 bases and J dropped 7; count of bases not matched to a gene: 3.